This T cell receptor beta chain was sequenced in a study of beta chain features in type 1 diabetes. Findings and limits, study-wide: Type 1 diabetes patients had fewer VDJ junction insertions and more deletions. Among patients with Type 1 diabetes, TCRB CDR3s were moderately but significantly shorter in every one of the four CD4+ subsets.

The CDR3 is 16 residues long. Germline-derived CDR1 and CDR2 are LNHNV and YYDKDF (reference sequence). With V trimmed by 3 bases and J by 1 base, 5 bases remained unmatched. Sequenced material consisted of expressed TCRB transcripts (all of the isolated RNA was reverse transcribed). TCRdb's table, derived via immunoSEQ multiplex PCR, lists solely in-frame clones and lacks some. This table has 200,000 to 300,000 clones, approximately 15% appearing once. With regard to this clone: Its antigen is undetermined.

Specimen: naive CD4+ T cells from blood. The sequence derives from a man younger than 40 with type 1 diabetes. The gene calls are TRBV15 and TRBJ1-5, with 8 bases identical to TRBD1. The CDR3 protein is CATSSRTGYSNQPQHF. CDR3 bases: TGTGCCACCAGCAGCAGGACAGGGTACAGCAATCAGCCCCAGCATTTT.